One and the same sample provided the 27 T cell receptor beta chains below, sequenced in a study of blood T cell repertoires in COVID-19. Profiling relied on immunoSEQ multiplex PCR, and the TCRdb table lists in-frame clones only, not all of them. The table lists over 95,000 clones, 85% of them singletons, with less than 15% in the top ten. The source material was peripheral blood. The receptors originated from a human donor in a cohort sampled during active COVID-19.

The chain uses TRBV19 and TRBJ2-1; the match to TRBD2 covers 11 bases. V lost 3 bases to trimming and J lost 2 bases; unmatched junction nucleotides: 9. Germline CDR1 LNHDA, CDR2 SQIVND (reference sequence). There are 18 residues in the CDR3. CDR3 coding DNA: TGTGCCAGTAGTATTCAAGTTCTTAGCGGGGGGGCCTACAATGAGCAGTTCTTC. Its translation is CASSIQVLSGGAYNEQFF.

CDR3 loop: CATNTGTENTGELFF. The CDR3 DNA sequence: TGTGCCACCAATACCGGGACAGAGAACACCGGGGAGCTGTTTTTT. The chain links TRBV24-1 to TRBJ2-2; 7 nucleotides match TRBD1. This CDR3 has 15 residues. Germline lookup yields CDR1 KGHDR and CDR2 SFDVKD. Unmatched junction bases numbered 6, after V lost 8 bases and J lost 1 base.

V gene TRBV13 combines with J gene TRBJ2-1, with 9 bases matching TRBD2. This CDR3 is built from 16 residues. Germline loops: CDR1 PRHDT, CDR2 FYEKMQ (reference sequence). Losses at the gene ends were 0 bases for V and 2 bases for J; bases not matched to a gene: 2. The CDR3 here is CASSLGAGGPYNEQFF. CDR3 bases: TGTGCCAGCAGCTTAGGTGCGGGGGGGCCCTACAATGAGCAGTTCTTC. Full variable domain (missing parts from reference TRBV13 and TRBJ2-1): AAGVIQSPRHLIKEKRETATLKCYPIPRHDTVYWYQQGPGQDPQFLISFYEKMQSDKGSIPDRFSAQQFSDYHSELNMSSLELGDSALYFCASSLGAGGPYNEQFFGPGTRLTVL.

V is TRBV19 and J is TRBJ1-3; D is perhaps TRBD1 (5 bases). The CDR3 spans 16 residues. Germline assignment: CDR1 LNHDA and CDR2 SQIVND (reference sequence). Trimming stripped 7 bases from V and 0 bases from J, with 16 bases between. The CDR3 DNA follows: TGTGCCAGTACTGGGGCAGTGCTGAGCTCTGGAAACACCATATATTTT. Translated: CASTGAVLSSGNTIYF.

V usage is TRBV7-2 and J usage is TRBJ2-5; a weak D match, TRBD1 (5 bases). Germline V gives CDR1 SGHTA, CDR2 FQGNSA. V gave up 5 bases and J gave up 5 bases, with 12 bases separating them. The CDR3 covers 13 residues. The CDR3 sequence is CASSQLRQETQYF. CDR3 sequence (DNA): TGTGCCAGCAGCCAGCTTCGACAGGAGACCCAGTACTTC. Full variable domain (rest looked up from reference TRBV7-2 and TRBJ2-5): GAGVSQSPSNKVTEKGKDVELRCDPISGHTALYWYRQSLGQGLEFLIYFQGNSAPDKSGLPSDRFSAERTGGSVSTLTIQRTQQEDSAVYLCASSQLRQETQYFGPGTRLLVL.

The rearrangement joins TRBV3-1 (or the pseudogene TRBV3-2) to TRBJ2-1; 8 positions match TRBD1. Germline assignment: CDR1 LGHDT and CDR2 YNNKEL (reference sequence). This CDR3 is built from 16 residues. Germline trimming cut 2 bases from V and 7 bases from J; bases unmatched to any gene: 10. The CDR3 protein is CASSQLGQGVGNEQFF. The CDR3 nucleotides are TGTGCCAGCAGCCAACTAGGACAGGGCGTCGGGAATGAGCAGTTCTTC.

This clone occurred once. As DNA, the CDR3 is TGTGCCAGCATCCTACAGGGGGGTCATAGCAATCAGCCCCAGCATTTT. This codes for CASILQGGHSNQPQHF. V usage is TRBV28 and J usage is TRBJ1-5; 8 nucleotides agree with TRBD1. CDR1 is MDHEN, CDR2 SYDVKM, per germline. This CDR3 contains 16 residues. The J segment lost 0 bases and the V segment lost 7 bases, leaving 8 bases of the junction unmatched.

The gene calls are TRBV29-1 and TRBJ2-5; 9 nucleotides match TRBD1. V was clipped by 4 bases and J by 1 base; unmatched bases: 4. Germline V CDR1 and CDR2: SQVTM, ANQGSEA. This CDR3 has 14 amino acids. The CDR3 protein is CSVGWGQGQETQYF. The CDR3 nucleotides read TGCAGCGTTGGGTGGGGACAGGGCCAAGAGACCCAGTACTTC. Using reference TRBV29-1 and TRBJ2-5 for the parts outside the CDR3, the full variable domain is SAVISQKPSRDICQRGTSLTIQCQVDSQVTMMFWYRQQPGQSLTLIATANQGSEATYESGFVIDKFPISRPNLTFSTLTVSNMSPEDSSIYLCSVGWGQGQETQYFGPGTRLLVL.

V usage is TRBV10-2 and J usage is TRBJ2-1; a possible D gene is TRBD1 (5 bases). V was cut by 6 bases and J by 1 base, with 16 bases left in between. Germline V CDR1 and CDR2: WSHSY, SAAADI. The CDR3 length is 16 residues. This chain's CDR3 is CASRSGQGYSYNEQFF. CDR3 DNA sequence: TGCGCCAGCAGGTCCGGGCAGGGTTATTCCTACAATGAGCAGTTCTTC.

The chain combines TRBV5-1 with TRBJ1-3, with a weak D call TRBD1 (5 bases). Trimming removed 7 bases from V and 0 bases from J, with 11 bases in between. Per germline, CDR1 SGHRS and CDR2 YFSETQ. CDR3 length: 14 residues. The chain's CDR3 is CASHGGDSGNTIYF. In DNA, the CDR3 is TGCGCCAGCCACGGGGGGGACTCTGGAAACACCATATATTTT.

The chain has TRBV6-2 or TRBV6-3 and TRBJ1-5; D gene unclear. Germline assignment: CDR1 MNHEY and CDR2 SVGEGT. The CDR3 has 18 amino acids. The germline V and J ends were trimmed by 6 bases and 0 bases, with 21 bases remaining between them. The CDR3 here is CASSRVRQALYSNQPQHF. CDR3 in DNA: TGTGCCAGCAGCCGGGTTAGGCAGGCACTTTATAGCAATCAGCCCCAGCATTTT.

This clone was picked up a small number of times. The J gene is TRBJ2-1, the V gene TRBV5-4; 7 bases fit TRBD2. The V gene's germline CDR1 is SGHNT and CDR2 YYREEE (reference sequence). J lost 5 bases, V lost 0 bases, and 11 bases had no gene match. CDR3 length: 17 amino acids. CDR3 region: CASSLGPQGGGHNEQFF. DNA for the CDR3: TGTGCCAGCAGCTTGGGGCCCCAAGGCGGGGGTCACAATGAGCAGTTCTTC.

The genes are TRBV6-5 and TRBJ2-4; 7 nucleotides match TRBD2. The J segment lost 9 bases and the V segment lost 6 bases, leaving 8 bases of the junction unmatched. CDR3 length: 13 amino acids. The germline V gene encodes CDR1 MNHEY and CDR2 SVGAGI. CDR3 coding DNA: TGTGCCAGCAGATTCGAAGGCGGGGGCATTCAGTACTTC. Protein: CASRFEGGGIQYF.

This clone has only a few counts. This chain links TRBV7-6 with TRBJ2-2; weak D call: TRBD1 (6 bases). Germline V CDR1 and CDR2: SGHVS, FNYEAQ. Trimming left V 0 bases short and J 3 bases short, with 14 bases between. The CDR3 consists of 17 residues. CDR3 in DNA: TGTGCCAGCAGCTTAGCGCGGCAGGGGTTCCACACCGGGGAGCTGTTTTTT. Its translation: CASSLARQGFHTGELFF. The whole variable domain, remainder taken from reference TRBV7-6 and TRBJ2-2, is GAGVSQSPRYKVTKRGQDVALRCDPISGHVSLYWYRQALGQGPEFLTYFNYEAQQDKSGLPNDRFSAERPEGSISTLTIQRTEQRDSAMYRCASSLARQGFHTGELFFGEGSRLTVL.

The CDR3 loop is CASSKQGNYGYTF. CDR3 bases: TGTGCCAGCAGTAAACAGGGAAACTATGGCTACACCTTC. This chain joins TRBV6-5 and TRBJ1-2, with D possibly matching TRBD1 (6 bases). Trimming removed 5 bases at V and 2 bases at J, with 9 bases between. Germline V gene lookup returns CDR1 MNHEY and CDR2 SVGAGI. CDR3 length: 13 amino acids.

This chain joins TRBV6-2 or TRBV6-3 and TRBJ2-3, with 14 bases aligning to TRBD2. This CDR3 comprises 17 residues. CDR1 and CDR2 (germline): MNHEY, SVGEGT. V was pared by 5 bases and J by 5 bases, with 9 bases of the junction left unmatched. The CDR3 is CASSPGTSGGMEDTQYF. In DNA form, the CDR3 reads TGTGCCAGCAGTCCGGGGACTAGCGGGGGTATGGAAGATACGCAGTATTTT.

This rearrangement joins TRBV30 to TRBJ2-1; TRBD1 might be the D (6 bases). CDR3 length: 13 residues. V was pared by 2 bases and J by 9 bases, with 14 bases between. Germline assignment: CDR1 GTSNPN and CDR2 SVGIG (reference sequence). The CDR3 loop reads CAWSYTQGTEQFF. In nucleotides, the CDR3 is TGTGCCTGGAGTTACACCCAGGGGACTGAGCAGTTCTTC.

This clone has just a few counts. This rearrangement joins TRBV9 to TRBJ2-1; 8 nucleotides line up with TRBD2. Trimming removed 6 bases from V and 0 bases from J; junction bases left unmatched: 5. This CDR3 has 15 residues. The V gene's germline CDR1 is SGDLS and CDR2 YYNGEE. The CDR3 reads CASTSGGASYNEQFF. CDR3 nucleotides: TGTGCCAGCACCTCGGGAGGGGCCTCCTACAATGAGCAGTTCTTC.

This sequence joins TRBV18 and TRBJ1-2, with TRBD1 matching 9 bases. Per the germline V gene, CDR1 is KGHSH and CDR2 is LQKENI. The CDR3 is 17 residues long. With 3 bases clipped from V and 0 bases from J, the junction kept 8 bases outside the gene matches. The CDR3 nucleotides are TGTGCCAGCTCACCTCCCGGGACAGGGCAAGCTAACTATGGCTACACCTTC. Encoded protein: CASSPPGTGQANYGYTF.

This rearrangement joins TRBV6-2 or TRBV6-3 to TRBJ2-1, with D perhaps matching TRBD1 (6 bases). Germline CDR1 is MNHEY and CDR2 is SVGEGT. The V gene lost 4 bases and the J gene lost 5 bases, with 12 bases spanning the gap. CDR3 length: 14 amino acids. CDR3: CASSSTGFHNEQFF. As DNA, the CDR3 is TGTGCCAGCAGTTCCACAGGGTTCCACAATGAGCAGTTCTTC.

The chain couples TRBV3-1 (or the pseudogene TRBV3-2) to TRBJ1-6; maybe TRBD1 (5 bases). The V gene's germline CDR1 is LGHDT and CDR2 YNNKEL (reference sequence). The length of the CDR3 is 13 residues. V was shortened by 5 bases and J by 5 bases, with 7 bases between the two germline ends. CDR3 region: CASSKGHNSPLHF. CDR3 nucleotide sequence: TGTGCCAGCAGCAAGGGGCATAATTCACCCCTCCACTTT.

This clone was observed a handful of times. The V call is TRBV3-1 (or the pseudogene TRBV3-2), the J call TRBJ2-1, with D maybe TRBD1 (6 bases). This CDR3 is 16 amino acids long. Trimming shortened V by 6 bases and J by 5 bases, and 20 bases separated the two germline ends. Per germline, CDR1 LGHDT and CDR2 YNNKEL (reference sequence). In DNA form, the CDR3 reads TGTGCCAGCAGTCCGGACAGCCAATCTTCGGACAATGAGCAGTTCTTC. Amino acid sequence: CASSPDSQSSDNEQFF.

V usage is TRBV25-1 and J usage is TRBJ2-1, with 8 bases aligning to TRBD2. CDR1 is MGHDK, CDR2 SYGVNS, per germline. The ends lost 0 bases at V and 7 bases at J; junction bases unmatched: 8. The CDR3 runs 16 residues. The CDR3 DNA reads as TGTGCCAGCAGTGAATACTACGGGGGGGCCGGAAATGAGCAGTTCTTC. Protein sequence: CASSEYYGGAGNEQFF.

This chain links TRBV12-3 or TRBV12-4 with TRBJ1-1; D is ambiguous. The CDR3 totals 12 residues. The V gene lost 2 bases and the J gene lost 5 bases, with 6 bases spanning the gap. For the CDR3, the DNA is TGTGCCAGCAGTTTATGGAGAACTGAAGCTTTCTTT. It yields the protein CASSLWRTEAFF.

The genes are TRBV6-5 and TRBJ1-4; tentative D call: TRBD1 (6 bases). Trimming stripped 0 bases from V and 7 bases from J, with 12 bases between. This CDR3 has 15 amino acids. Germline V gene sequence: CDR1 MNHEY, CDR2 SVGAGI. The CDR3 here is CASSYSTGGGEKLFF. The CDR3 region has the DNA TGTGCCAGCAGTTACTCGACGGGGGGCGGTGAAAAACTGTTTTTT.

The genes are TRBV7-3 and TRBJ1-1; D ambiguous. Per germline, CDR1 SGHTA and CDR2 FQGTGA. This CDR3 contains 12 residues. V shed 6 bases and J shed 0 bases, with 5 bases lying between them. CDR3 coding DNA: TGTGCCAGCAGGGGAGTGAACACTGAAGCTTTCTTT. It yields the protein CASRGVNTEAFF. The full variable domain, in which reference TRBV7-3 and TRBJ1-1 provide the parts outside the CDR3, is GAGVSQTPSNKVTEKGKYVELRCDPISGHTALYWYRQSLGQGPEFLIYFQGTGAADDSGLPNDRFFAVRPEGSVSTLKIQRTERGDSAVYLCASRGVNTEAFFGQGTRLTVV.

The rearrangement links TRBV11-1 to TRBJ2-1; 14 bases map to TRBD2. V dropped 7 bases and J dropped 10; count of bases not matched to a gene: 12. The CDR3 covers 16 residues. In germline, CDR1 is SGHAT, CDR2 FQDESV (reference sequence). The CDR3 DNA follows: TGTGCCAGCAAACCGGGAGGGACTAGCGGGGGCGGGGAGCAGTTCTTC. Translating gives CASKPGGTSGGGEQFF.